This TCR beta chain appears in the sequencing data of a study of T-cell reconstitution after alpha-beta-depleted transplantation in children. The TCRbeta library was prepared with unique molecular identifiers. TCRdb used MiXCR to reprocess the PCR reads, holding one entry per CDR3 protein. The table includes about 200,000 distinct CDR3 sequences, approximately 8.4% detected once. The V and J ends lost 8 bases and 2 bases respectively, with 12 bases between them. The CDR3 has 13 residues. The germline V gene has CDR1 SGHVS and CDR2 FNYEAQ. This clonotype was seen repeatedly, ten times or more. Sample: PBMCs, mostly from graft donor cells, taken 360 days after TCRalphabeta/CD19-depleted stem cell transplant. This chain connects TRBV7-6 to TRBJ1-1; no reliable D call. The TCR comes from a male patient aged 2-15 years who had a stem cell transplant for acute myeloid leukemia, so the T cells may come from the graft donor. In DNA form, the CDR3 reads TGTGCCAGCGGCAAAGAACCCAACACTGAAGCTTTCTTT. Encoded protein: CASGKEPNTEAFF.